Reported below is one T cell receptor beta chain. This clonotype was counted only a few times. Its antigen is not yet known. The input lacks base qualities; no much larger clone sits a single base away. The library came from RT-PCR. Data came from an Illumina HiSeq 2500. TCRdb applied fastp at Q25 and MiXCR to the public reads, then kept only in-frame beta chains. Each entry merges the rows of one CDR3 protein and shows their most common DNA and genes. The sample yields about 780,000 distinct CDR3 sequences; approximately 17% were counted once. The ten largest clones add up to 11% of the sample. The record originates from a study of response to subunit inactivated influenza vaccine (dated by TCRdb to between 2017 and 2018). For the wider study: To follow how T cells responded to a trivalent subunit inactivated influenza vaccine, the researchers relied on deep quantitative profiling of the T cell receptor repertoire. Broad study findings and their caveats: The authors suggested that each seasonal influenza vaccination may recruit only a limited number of new T cells.

Cut back by 4 bases and 4 bases, the V and J ends lie 11 bases apart. Via the germline V gene, CDR1 is SGHRS and CDR2 YFSETQ. The CDR3 measures 13 amino acids from cysteine to phenylalanine. The retained sequence is limited to the CDR3, 39 bases, with the frame set at the first base. This receptor was taken from a man aged 50-60 years who received an inactivated influenza vaccine. Donor details come from another sample of the same person, matched by shared clones. The chain was built from TRBV5-1 and TRBJ1-2; TRBD1 is a weak D gene call, 5 bases matching. Sequencing was performed on PBMCs from blood, taken 4 to 6 days after vaccination. The DNA sequence is given as TGCGCCAGCAGCATCGACAGTCCCTATGGCTACACCTTC. Its translation reads: CASSIDSPYGYTF.